The clone carrying this T cell receptor (beta chain) was recorded only once. Its antigen is undetermined. Time point here: before natalizumab initiation. T0 refers to blood drawn before natalizumab was first infused. The data belong to a study of multiple sclerosis patients with progressive multifocal leukoencephalopathy. The study, taken as a whole, reports: In most PML patients, TRB repertoires appeared less diverse by entropy.

CDR3 size: 15 residues. The V segment lost 6 bases and the J segment 10 bases; nucleotides outside the gene matches: 9. Germline CDR1 reads SQVTM; CDR2 reads ANQGSEA. Synthetic inline TR CDR3 controls covering all V-J pairings were spiked into each PCR. Measured with immunoSEQ multiplex PCR; TCRdb has only the in-frame clones, and not every one. The table shows about 30,000 clones, with 80% to 95% occurring only once. V and J are TRBV29-1 and TRBJ2-1, with 16 bases that match TRBD2. The sample taken for sequencing was PBMCs. The receptor's source is a man aged 25 to 40 with multiple sclerosis. CDR3 sequence: CSVGTSGRALWEQFF. The CDR3 DNA reads as TGCAGCGTGGGGACTAGCGGGAGGGCCTTATGGGAGCAGTTCTTC.